This entry lists 22 T cell receptor beta chains sequenced from one sample in a study of blood T cell repertoires in COVID-19. TCRdb's table, derived via immunoSEQ multiplex PCR, lists solely in-frame clones and lacks some. The table has 150,000 or so clones, approximately 83% seen once. The sequenced sample consisted of peripheral blood. Receptors originate from a woman in her fifties or sixties with COVID-19, enrolled during active disease.

This rearrangement joins TRBV7-8 to TRBJ1-5; 7 bases agree with TRBD1. The ends lost 3 bases at V and 0 bases at J; junction bases unmatched: 5. Looked up from germline, CDR1 is SGHVS and CDR2 is FQNEAQ. This CDR3 comprises 16 residues. CDR3 protein: CASSFDRAYSNQPQHF. DNA of the CDR3: TGTGCCAGCAGCTTCGACAGGGCCTATAGCAATCAGCCCCAGCATTTT.

V usage is TRBV19 and J usage is TRBJ2-4; 7 bases are a match to TRBD1. The CDR3 loop spans 12 amino acids. CDR1 is LNHDA, CDR2 SQIVND, per germline (reference sequence). The V segment lost 9 bases and the J segment 6 bases; nucleotides outside the gene matches: 5. As DNA, the CDR3 is TGTGCCAGCTCCGGGACAGTAAACATTCAGTACTTC. This codes for CASSGTVNIQYF.

The chain's CDR3 is CASTGQLSGSPLHF. CDR3 DNA: TGTGCCAGTACCGGACAGCTTTCGGGGTCACCCCTCCACTTT. The chain combines TRBV19 with TRBJ1-6, with D tentatively TRBD1 (6 bases). The CDR3 has 14 amino acids. In germline, CDR1 is LNHDA, CDR2 SQIVND (reference sequence). Trimming removed 7 bases at V and 10 bases at J, with 17 bases between.

The genes are TRBV7-9 and TRBJ1-2; no reliable D call. This CDR3 contains 14 residues. With 3 bases removed from V and 4 bases from J, the gap between germline ends came to 12 bases. Germline-derived CDR1 and CDR2 are SEHNR and FQNEAQ (reference sequence). CDR3 residues: CASSFEASIYGYTF. In nucleotides, the CDR3 is TGTGCCAGCAGCTTTGAAGCCTCCATCTATGGCTACACCTTC.

V gene TRBV9 combines with J gene TRBJ2-5; 9 nucleotides line up with TRBD2. Germline assignment: CDR1 SGDLS and CDR2 YYNGEE. V gave up 4 bases and J gave up 4 bases; unmatched junction bases: 5. The CDR3 runs 14 residues. CDR3 DNA: TGTGCCAGCAGCCCCGGGACTAGCCGAGAGACCCAGTACTTC. Translated, it gives CASSPGTSRETQYF. The full variable domain, with the rest looked up from reference TRBV9 and TRBJ2-5, is DSGVTQTPKHLITATGQRVTLRCSPRSGDLSVYWYQQSLDQGLQFLIQYYNGEERAKGNILERFSAQQFPDLHSELNLSSLELGDSALYFCASSPGTSRETQYFGPGTRLLVL.

The chain is built from TRBV12-3 or TRBV12-4 and TRBJ2-7; D possibly corresponds to TRBD1 (6 bases). CDR3 size: 13 residues. V was pared by 5 bases and J by 0 bases, with 8 bases between. The CDR3 DNA reads as TGTGCCAGCAGTCAGACAGGCTCCTACGAGCAGTACGTC. Translated: CASSQTGSYEQYV.

The chain links TRBV7-2 to TRBJ2-2, with 11 bases lining up with TRBD2. V was pared by 5 bases and J by 4 bases, with 6 bases of the junction left unmatched. The CDR3 runs 16 residues. Germline assignment: CDR1 SGHTA and CDR2 FQGNSA. The DNA of the CDR3 is TGTGCCAGCAGCCACCGACTAGCGGGGAGCACCGGGGAGCTGTTTTTT. It is translated as CASSHRLAGSTGELFF. Variable domain in full (rest from reference TRBV7-2 and TRBJ2-2): GAGVSQSPSNKVTEKGKDVELRCDPISGHTALYWYRQSLGQGLEFLIYFQGNSAPDKSGLPSDRFSAERTGGSVSTLTIQRTQQEDSAVYLCASSHRLAGSTGELFFGEGSRLTVL.

This clone was seen more than once but under ten times. Within the sample, other DNA sequences also encode this same CDR3. The chain combines TRBV9 with TRBJ1-6, with D unresolved. Trimming took 0 bases from V and 0 from J, leaving 4 bases between them. The germline gives CDR1 SGDLS, CDR2 YYNGEE. This CDR3 is built from 15 residues. The CDR3 here is CASSVGSSYNSPLHF. The CDR3 DNA sequence: TGTGCCAGCAGCGTAGGGAGCTCCTATAATTCACCCCTCCACTTT.

The chain couples TRBV19 to TRBJ2-2; tentatively, D is TRBD1 (5 bases). Trimming took off 1 base at V and 8 bases at J, with 17 bases between the two ends. The CDR3 runs 16 residues. Germline V gene sequence: CDR1 LNHDA, CDR2 SQIVND (reference sequence). CDR3 DNA: TGTGCCAGTAGTATAGGGGCGCAGGGTTTAGGTGGGGAGCTGTTTTTT. This gives the protein CASSIGAQGLGGELFF.

This clone was found once. The chain recombines TRBV15 with TRBJ2-3; a weak D match, TRBD2 (6 bases). The ends were cut back, 1 base at V and 4 bases at J, with 12 bases in the middle. This CDR3 is built from 15 residues. Germline V gene sequence: CDR1 LNHNV, CDR2 YYDKDF (reference sequence). The CDR3 coding sequence is TGTGCCACCAGCAGAGGAGGCGGGGAGGCAGATACGCAGTATTTT. Translation gives CATSRGGGEADTQYF.

The sample holds a few counts of this clone. The rearrangement uses TRBV7-3 and TRBJ1-2; D gene unclear. Deletions cut 5 bases from V and 9 bases from J, with 16 bases between. Germline V gene sequence: CDR1 SGHTA, CDR2 FQGTGA. CDR3 length: 13 residues. CDR3 sequence (DNA): TGTGCCAGCAGCCAACTGACGACGGGGAGCTACACCTTC. It is translated as CASSQLTTGSYTF.

This clone was found a few times. This rearrangement joins TRBV7-3 to TRBJ1-2; 10 bases match TRBD1. From germline, CDR1 is SGHTA and CDR2 FQGTGA. The trim removed 5 bases at V and 3 bases at J, leaving 3 bases unmatched. This CDR3 spans 14 amino acids. CDR3 DNA: TGTGCCAGCAGCACTGGACAGGGGGACTATGGCTACACCTTC. Translated: CASSTGQGDYGYTF.

The V gene is TRBV6-5, the J gene TRBJ1-2; D might be TRBD1 (5 bases). The CDR3 is 14 residues long. V lost 6 bases and J 4 bases, leaving 15 bases between the germline ends. CDR1 and CDR2 (germline): MNHEY, SVGAGI. CDR3 region: CASSPSGTVYGYTF. CDR3 sequence (DNA): TGTGCCAGCAGCCCGTCCGGGACTGTCTATGGCTACACCTTC.

This chain joins TRBV11-2 and TRBJ2-6, with TRBD1 as a possible D gene (7 bases). V was shortened by 1 base and J by 1 base, with 17 bases between the two germline ends. Looked up from germline, CDR1 is SGHAT and CDR2 is FQNNGV. The CDR3 consists of 19 residues. CDR3 in amino acids: CASSLVSGGGFSGANVLTF. The CDR3 DNA follows: TGTGCCAGCAGCTTAGTTTCAGGGGGAGGATTTTCTGGGGCCAACGTCCTGACTTTC.

This chain connects TRBV15 to TRBJ2-7, with TRBD2 matching over 11 bases. Germline V CDR1 and CDR2: LNHNV, YYDKDF (reference sequence). The CDR3 length is 17 residues. V shed 2 bases, J shed 5 bases, and the junction held 11 bases outside the gene matches. CDR3 amino acids: CATSRTGTSGPGHEQYV. In nucleotides, the CDR3 is TGTGCCACCAGCAGAACCGGGACTAGCGGCCCTGGGCACGAGCAGTACGTC.

The gene calls are TRBV12-3 or TRBV12-4 and TRBJ2-1, with 10 bases aligning to TRBD2. V lost 9 bases to trimming and J lost 6 bases; unmatched junction nucleotides: 2. The CDR3 runs to 12 residues. Here the CDR3 reads CASGTSVNEQFF. CDR3 nucleotide sequence: TGTGCCAGTGGGACTAGCGTCAATGAGCAGTTCTTC.

This clone was counted only a few times. CDR3 DNA: TGTGCCAGCAGACATACGTCCGGGGAGCTGTTTTTT. Its protein product is CASRHTSGELFF. The chain employs TRBV6-5 and TRBJ2-2; no definite D call. CDR1 and CDR2 from the germline V gene are MNHEY and SVGAGI. CDR3 length: 12 residues. The V gene lost 6 bases and the J gene lost 6 bases, with 8 bases spanning the gap.

The chain employs TRBV18 and TRBJ2-1; the D gene is possibly TRBD2 (5 bases). CDR1 KGHSH and CDR2 LQKENI come from the germline V gene. This CDR3 contains 16 residues. V was shortened by 1 base and J by 0 bases, with 10 bases between the two germline ends. CDR3 DNA: TGTGCCAGCTCACCACTAGCGCGCAGCTCCTACAATGAGCAGTTCTTC. It encodes CASSPLARSSYNEQFF.

The chain uses TRBV27 and TRBJ1-1; 8 positions agree with TRBD1. CDR3 length: 17 residues. Trimming removed 7 bases from V and 7 bases from J; junction bases left unmatched: 20. Germline lookup yields CDR1 MNHEY and CDR2 SMNVEV (reference sequence). CDR3 DNA sequence: TGTGCCAGCAATAAGGACCCCCGGGACAGGTCGCATTATGAAGCTTTCTTT. It encodes CASNKDPRDRSHYEAFF.

CDR3 residues: CASSLDRSPLHF. Written as DNA, the CDR3 is TGCGCCAGCAGCTTGGATCGGTCACCCCTCCACTTT. The rearrangement uses TRBV5-1 and TRBJ1-6; unclear D gene. Germline assignment: CDR1 SGHRS and CDR2 YFSETQ. This CDR3 spans 12 amino acids. V gave up 0 bases and J gave up 10 bases, with 5 bases separating them.

The chain has TRBV12-3 or TRBV12-4 and TRBJ1-2; no firm D call. The CDR3 is made up of 11 amino acids. The germline V and J ends were trimmed by 5 bases and 7 bases, with 8 bases remaining between them. The DNA of the CDR3 is TGTGCCAGCAGTCAAAGAGGTGGCTACACCTTC. It translates to CASSQRGGYTF.

This chain joins TRBV7-9 and TRBJ1-2, with D unresolved. The germline gives CDR1 SEHNR, CDR2 FQNEAQ (reference sequence). V shed 5 bases and J shed 2 bases, with 12 bases lying between them. This CDR3 is built from 14 residues. CDR3 in amino acids: CASSPITANYGYTF. CDR3 DNA sequence: TGTGCCAGCAGCCCCATTACAGCCAACTATGGCTACACCTTC.